This T cell receptor beta chain was sequenced for a study of regulatory T cells in long-lasting Graves disease. General study findings and limits: Samples came from peripheral blood alone, without thyroid tissue. There was favoring of TRBV28, TRBJ1-2 and TRBJ2-5 in persistent disease.

This CDR3 region has 14 residues. V gave up 5 bases and J gave up 4 bases, with 11 bases separating them. Germline V lookup: CDR1 MNHNS, CDR2 SASEGT. Specified time point: newly diagnosed GD, antithyroid drugs for less than 3 months. PBMC RNA served as the TCR library source. Arm-PCR of CDR3 regions and iRepertoire HTBI primers were used to build TCR beta libraries. TCRdb reanalysed the multiplex PCR reads using MiXCR and keeps one entry per CDR3 protein. The sample lists around 480,000 distinct CDR3 sequences, around 15% occurring once. Details on this clonotype: What it binds is not known.

A further study also used this sample, focusing on T cells in Graves' hyperthyroidism and ophthalmopathy.

The V gene is TRBV6-1, the J gene TRBJ2-2; D gene uncertain. The source is a man aged 35 to 55 with Graves disease. The specimen comprised peripheral blood mononuclear cells (PBMCs), sampled at new diagnosis, from a patient treated with antithyroid drugs. CDR3 region: CASSPDPVTGELFF. The CDR3 region has the DNA TGTGCCAGCAGTCCAGACCCGGTCACCGGGGAGCTGTTTTTT.